A single sample gave rise to the 21 T cell receptor beta chains below, sequenced in a study of patients and donors after allogeneic stem cell transplantation. TCRdb ran MiXCR on the RT-PCR reads and lists one entry per CDR3 protein. The sample contains about 410,000 distinct CDR3 sequences, roughly 17% of which appear only once. The sequenced sample consisted of blood, either unsorted or a sorted T cell fraction (not recorded which). The source is a human donor who was either an allogeneic HSCT recipient or a stem cell or donor lymphocyte infusion donor (not recorded which). It is not recorded whose cells these are; they may come from a transplant donor.

The rearrangement joins TRBV7-7 to TRBJ2-1, with TRBD1 identical over 9 bases. This CDR3 is 15 amino acids long. Germline values: CDR1 SSHAT, CDR2 FNYEAQ (reference sequence). J gave up 5 bases and V 5 bases, and 7 bases lay outside the gene matches. The CDR3 bases are TGTGCCAGCAGCCCCGGGACAGGGTTCAACAATGAGCAGTTCTTC. Amino acid sequence: CASSPGTGFNNEQFF.

The table lists this clonotype with a few counts. The rearrangement links TRBV7-2 to TRBJ1-1; D is perhaps TRBD1 (5 bases). Trimming left V 6 bases short and J 1 base short, with 18 bases between. The CDR3 has 16 residues. Germline V gene data show CDR1 as SGHTA and CDR2 as FQGNSA. Here the CDR3 DNA reads TGTGCCAGCAGTTTCCAGGGATCCCGGGGGAACACTGAAGCTTTCTTT. Protein sequence: CASSFQGSRGNTEAFF.

This rearrangement joins TRBV6-2 or TRBV6-3 to TRBJ1-6; D is ambiguous. The CDR3 consists of 14 residues. V was clipped by 6 bases and J by 0 bases, with 6 bases between them. CDR1 and CDR2 (germline): MNHEY, SVGEGT. The CDR3 DNA reads as TGTGCCAGCAGGGGGAGCTCCTATAATTCACCCCTCCACTTT. This gives the protein CASRGSSYNSPLHF.

This clonotype occurred a few times. The chain has TRBV3-1 and TRBJ1-2, with D possibly matching TRBD1 (5 bases). The V gene lost 0 bases and the J gene lost 5 bases, with 19 bases spanning the gap. The CDR3 spans 17 residues. Germline CDR1 and CDR2: LGHDT and YNNKEL (reference sequence). CDR3 nucleotides: TGTGCCAGCAGCCAAGATGGGCGGGGGGTGTTTGGGTATGGCTACACCTTC. Protein product: CASSQDGRGVFGYGYTF.

This chain connects TRBV6-1 to TRBJ2-7; 11 nucleotides align to TRBD1. The ends lost 5 bases at V and 5 bases at J; junction bases unmatched: 8. Germline CDR1 MNHNS, CDR2 SASEGT. CDR3 length equals 15 residues. The CDR3 sequence: CASSRPGTGGHEQYF. The DNA of the CDR3 is TGTGCCAGCAGTAGACCGGGGACAGGGGGGCACGAGCAGTACTTC.

CDR3 nucleotide sequence: TGTGCCAGTAGTATAGTACGGGGGCATGGGTCCGGGGAGCTGTTTTTT. This codes for CASSIVRGHGSGELFF. The rearrangement links TRBV19 to TRBJ2-2; tentatively, D is TRBD1 or TRBD2 (6 bases each). The germline V and J ends were trimmed by 1 base and 6 bases, with 15 bases remaining between them. This CDR3 spans 16 amino acids. Germline loops: CDR1 LNHDA, CDR2 SQIVND (reference sequence).

This clonotype was seen a handful of times. The V gene is TRBV30, the J gene TRBJ2-2; D call uncertain. Trimming took 6 bases from V and 0 from J, leaving 8 bases between them. CDR1 GTSNPN and CDR2 SVGIG come from the germline V gene (reference sequence). The CDR3 sequence is 13 residues long. The CDR3 region has the DNA TGTGCCTGTACATCACCGAACACCGGGGAGCTGTTTTTT. Protein product: CACTSPNTGELFF.

This sequence joins TRBV24-1 and TRBJ2-1; D not certain. V was trimmed by 2 bases and J by 16 bases, leaving 23 bases between them. In germline, CDR1 is KGHDR, CDR2 SFDVKD. This CDR3 has 15 amino acids. For the CDR3, the DNA is TGTGCCACCAGTGATTCGACGCGCCTACGACAACGGATTTTCTTC. Amino acids: CATSDSTRLRQRIFF.

This clonotype was counted only a few times. The V and J genes are TRBV30 and TRBJ1-5, with 7 bases aligning to TRBD1. The germline CDR1 and CDR2 sequences are GTSNPN and SVGIG (reference sequence). The CDR3 extends over 16 amino acids. J was trimmed by 0 bases and V by 2 bases; bases with no gene match: 7. CDR3 nucleotides: TGTGCCTGGAGTAGGGACAGAGGACTTAGCAATCAGCCCCAGCATTTT. Residues: CAWSRDRGLSNQPQHF.

This clonotype was counted only a few times. V is TRBV5-5 and J is TRBJ2-5; D call uncertain. This CDR3 comprises 14 residues. V was clipped by 0 bases and J by 0 bases, with 6 bases between them. The V gene's germline CDR1 is SGHKS and CDR2 YYEKEE (reference sequence). The CDR3 DNA reads as TGTGCCAGCAGCTTGGAAGTTTACCAAGAGACCCAGTACTTC. Its protein is CASSLEVYQETQYF. Using reference TRBV5-5 and TRBJ2-5 for the parts outside the CDR3, the full variable domain is DAGVTQSPTHLIKTRGQQVTLRCSPISGHKSVSWYQQVLGQGPQFIFQYYEKEERGRGNFPDRFSARQFPNYSSELNVNALLLGDSALYLCASSLEVYQETQYFGPGTRLLVL.

The chain couples TRBV10-3 to TRBJ2-7; D possibly corresponds to TRBD2 (5 bases). This CDR3 spans 19 amino acids. Germline V gives CDR1 ENHRY, CDR2 SYGVKD. V was clipped by 0 bases and J by 0 bases, with 21 bases between them. This chain's CDR3 is CAISESSDRRWYPSYEQYF. The CDR3 DNA follows: TGTGCCATCAGTGAGTCAAGTGATAGGAGGTGGTATCCCTCCTACGAGCAGTACTTC.

The V gene is TRBV25-1, the J gene TRBJ1-6; D may be TRBD1 (5 bases). This CDR3 region has 16 residues. CDR1 and CDR2 (germline): MGHDK, SYGVNS. Trimming removed 6 bases at V and 4 bases at J, with 16 bases between. CDR3: CASSFTGPGYNSPLHF. The CDR3 region has the DNA TGTGCCAGCAGCTTCACCGGTCCAGGGTATAATTCACCCCTCCACTTT.

This clonotype appeared a single time. This chain connects TRBV6-2 or TRBV6-3 to TRBJ1-5; D might be TRBD1 (5 bases). Germline V gene data show CDR1 as MNHEY and CDR2 as SVGEGT. The CDR3 totals 16 residues. Trimming stripped 6 bases from V and 2 bases from J, with 17 bases between. CDR3 region: CASSPGPPNRNQPQHF. DNA of the CDR3: TGTGCCAGCAGCCCGGGACCGCCGAATCGCAATCAGCCCCAGCATTTT.

The chain recombines TRBV19 with TRBJ2-3; D unclear. Germline-derived CDR1 and CDR2 are LNHDA and SQIVND (reference sequence). This CDR3 contains 14 residues. V shed 3 bases and J shed 3 bases, with 10 bases lying between them. The CDR3 DNA follows: TGTGCCAGTAGTATTCCCCAATTTACAGATACGCAGTATTTT. Its translation is CASSIPQFTDTQYF.

This clonotype has just a few counts. The rearrangement joins TRBV19 to TRBJ2-2; 9 nucleotides agree with TRBD1. Trimming removed 9 bases from V and 6 bases from J; junction bases left unmatched: 8. Germline values: CDR1 LNHDA, CDR2 SQIVND (reference sequence). The CDR3 runs to 14 residues. Here the CDR3 reads CASSGQGGSGELFF. CDR3 DNA: TGTGCCAGCTCGGGACAGGGTGGATCCGGGGAGCTGTTTTTT.

This clonotype was counted only a few times. V gene TRBV20-1 combines with J gene TRBJ1-2; D ambiguous. The CDR3 contains 14 residues. Germline CDR1 DFQATT, CDR2 SNEGSKA (reference sequence). Deletions cut 3 bases from V and 4 bases from J, with 15 bases between. In DNA, the CDR3 is TGCAGTGCTAGGCTCTCTTCGAATACCTATGGCTACACCTTC. Encoded protein: CSARLSSNTYGYTF.

This clonotype came up a few times. This chain joins TRBV24-1 and TRBJ1-1; D gene unclear. From germline, CDR1 is KGHDR and CDR2 SFDVKD. Trimming pared 4 bases from V and 1 base from J, leaving 3 bases between. The CDR3 loop spans 12 amino acids. The CDR3 DNA is TGTGCCACCAGTGAGAGGAACACTGAAGCTTTCTTT. Its protein product is CATSERNTEAFF.

V is TRBV24-1 and J is TRBJ2-1; 7 bases are shared with TRBD1. The junction had 11 bases not matched to a gene; V was cut back by 2 bases and J by 8 bases. CDR1 and CDR2 from the germline V gene are KGHDR and SFDVKD. This CDR3 has 16 amino acids. For the CDR3, the DNA is TGTGCCACCAGTGATTCTACAGGGGCCCCCCGGGATGAGCAGTTCTTC. This encodes CATSDSTGAPRDEQFF.

This clonotype was counted a few times. The chain uses TRBV6-2 or TRBV6-3 and TRBJ2-1, with D perhaps being TRBD1 or TRBD2 (6 bases each). Trimming pared 0 bases from V and 2 bases from J, leaving 14 bases between. The CDR3 has 17 residues. CDR1 and CDR2 (germline): MNHEY, SVGEGT. For the CDR3, the DNA is TGTGCCAGCAGTTACTCGGGTTTACGGGGGCCCTACAATGAGCAGTTCTTC. It translates to CASSYSGLRGPYNEQFF.

In this sample, this clonotype turned up many times. The chain combines TRBV6-5 with TRBJ2-1; D is ambiguous. Trimming took off 7 bases at V and 9 bases at J, with 13 bases between the two ends. The CDR3 totals 12 residues. Germline-derived CDR1 and CDR2 are MNHEY and SVGAGI. The CDR3: CASKQKGVEQFF. CDR3 bases: TGTGCCAGCAAACAAAAAGGTGTTGAGCAGTTCTTC.

This clonotype has ten or more counts. The chain joins TRBV4-1 to TRBJ2-3, with D tentatively TRBD2 (6 bases). The CDR3 is 15 amino acids. V lost 0 bases to trimming and J lost 2 bases, with 9 bases between them. Germline loops: CDR1 MGHRA, CDR2 YSYEKL. Here the CDR3 reads CASSQEAGSTDTQYF. The CDR3 DNA is TGCGCCAGCAGCCAAGAAGCGGGTTCCACAGATACGCAGTATTTT.